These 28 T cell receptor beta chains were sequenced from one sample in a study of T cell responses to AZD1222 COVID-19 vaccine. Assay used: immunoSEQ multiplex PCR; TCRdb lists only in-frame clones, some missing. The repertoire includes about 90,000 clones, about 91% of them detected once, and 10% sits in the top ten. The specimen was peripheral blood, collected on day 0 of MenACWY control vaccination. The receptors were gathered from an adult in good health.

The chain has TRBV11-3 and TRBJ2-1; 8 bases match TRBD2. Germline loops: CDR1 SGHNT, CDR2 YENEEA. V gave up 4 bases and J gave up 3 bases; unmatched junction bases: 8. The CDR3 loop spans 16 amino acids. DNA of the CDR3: TGTGCCAGCAGCTCAGGGGCTAGCGGGCGCTACAATGAGCAGTTCTTC. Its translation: CASSSGASGRYNEQFF.

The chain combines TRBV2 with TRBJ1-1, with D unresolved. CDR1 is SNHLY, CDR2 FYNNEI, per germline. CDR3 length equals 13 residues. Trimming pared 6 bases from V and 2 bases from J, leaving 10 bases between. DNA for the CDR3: TGTGCCAGCAGCACCGATGTAAACACTGAAGCTTTCTTT. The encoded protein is CASSTDVNTEAFF.

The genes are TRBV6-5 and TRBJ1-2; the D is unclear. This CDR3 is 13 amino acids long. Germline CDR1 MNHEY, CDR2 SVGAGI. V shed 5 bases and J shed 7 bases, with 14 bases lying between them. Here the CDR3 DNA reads TGTGCCAGCAGTCCCGGGCGGACGGTTGGCTACACCTTC. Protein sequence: CASSPGRTVGYTF.

The DNA of the CDR3 is TGTGCCAGCAGCAACGGACAGGACGGCACCGGGGAGCTGTTTTTT. It is translated as CASSNGQDGTGELFF. The chain couples TRBV7-7 to TRBJ2-2, with 7 bases aligning to TRBD1. V was clipped by 5 bases and J by 4 bases; unmatched bases: 7. The CDR3 extends over 15 amino acids. Germline assignment: CDR1 SSHAT and CDR2 FNYEAQ (reference sequence).

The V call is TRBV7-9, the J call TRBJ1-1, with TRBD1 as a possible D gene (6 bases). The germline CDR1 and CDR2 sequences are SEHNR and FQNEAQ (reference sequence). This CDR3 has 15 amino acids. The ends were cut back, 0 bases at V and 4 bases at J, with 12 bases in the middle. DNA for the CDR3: TGTGCCAGCAGCTTAGCGCAGGGGCCGGTCACTGAAGCTTTCTTT. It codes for CASSLAQGPVTEAFF.

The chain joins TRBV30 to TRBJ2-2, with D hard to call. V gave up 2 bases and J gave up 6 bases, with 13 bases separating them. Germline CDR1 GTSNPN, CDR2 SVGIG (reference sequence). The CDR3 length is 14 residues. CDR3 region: CAWSRAGGAGELFF. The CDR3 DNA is TGTGCCTGGAGTCGAGCTGGTGGGGCCGGGGAGCTGTTTTTT.

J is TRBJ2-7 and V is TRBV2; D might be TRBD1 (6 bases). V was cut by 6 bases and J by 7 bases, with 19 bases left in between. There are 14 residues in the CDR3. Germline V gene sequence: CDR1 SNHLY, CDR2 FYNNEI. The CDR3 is CASRLTGPPLEQYF. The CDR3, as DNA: TGTGCCAGCAGATTGACAGGCCCTCCTTTAGAGCAGTACTTC.

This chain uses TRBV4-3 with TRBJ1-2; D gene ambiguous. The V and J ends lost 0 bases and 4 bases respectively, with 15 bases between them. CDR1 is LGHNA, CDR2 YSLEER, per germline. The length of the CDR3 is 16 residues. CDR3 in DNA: TGCGCCAGCAGCCAAGATTATTTGACGGAGGGCTATGGCTACACCTTC. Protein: CASSQDYLTEGYGYTF.

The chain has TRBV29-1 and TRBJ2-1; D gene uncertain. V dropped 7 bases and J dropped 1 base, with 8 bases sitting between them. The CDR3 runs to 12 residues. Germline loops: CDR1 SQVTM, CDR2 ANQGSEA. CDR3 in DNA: TGCAGCGGGCAACAGTCCTACAATGAGCAGTTCTTC. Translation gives CSGQQSYNEQFF.

CDR3 sequence reads: CASSYSAGSSGNTIYF. The CDR3 DNA sequence: TGTGCCAGCAGTTACTCGGCAGGAAGCTCTGGAAACACCATATATTTT. The chain links TRBV6-5 to TRBJ1-3; no firm D call. CDR3 length: 16 residues. Per germline, CDR1 MNHEY and CDR2 SVGAGI. Trimming removed 0 bases from V and 0 bases from J, with 9 bases in between.

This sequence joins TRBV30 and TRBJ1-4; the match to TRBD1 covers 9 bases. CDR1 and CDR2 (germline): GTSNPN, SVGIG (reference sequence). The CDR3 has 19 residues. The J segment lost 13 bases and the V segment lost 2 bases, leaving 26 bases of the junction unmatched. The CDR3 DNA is TGTGCCTGGAGTCGAATTACGGGACAGGGCCGTGTTAGGAACGGCTTACTGTTTTTT. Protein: CAWSRITGQGRVRNGLLFF.

The CDR3 protein is CASSEVGGPFPYGYTF. CDR3 DNA: TGTGCCAGCAGTGAAGTCGGGGGACCGTTTCCTTATGGCTACACCTTC. The chain is built from TRBV6-1 and TRBJ1-2; D is perhaps TRBD1 (5 bases). The CDR3 loop spans 16 amino acids. V lost 1 base to trimming and J lost 5 bases, with 17 bases between them. The germline V gene has CDR1 MNHNS and CDR2 SASEGT.

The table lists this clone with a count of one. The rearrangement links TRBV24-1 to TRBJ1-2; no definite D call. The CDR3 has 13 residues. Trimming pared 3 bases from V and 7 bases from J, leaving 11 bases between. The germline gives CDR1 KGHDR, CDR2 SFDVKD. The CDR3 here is CATSDPYKGGYTF. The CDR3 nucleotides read TGTGCCACCAGTGATCCTTACAAAGGTGGCTACACCTTC.

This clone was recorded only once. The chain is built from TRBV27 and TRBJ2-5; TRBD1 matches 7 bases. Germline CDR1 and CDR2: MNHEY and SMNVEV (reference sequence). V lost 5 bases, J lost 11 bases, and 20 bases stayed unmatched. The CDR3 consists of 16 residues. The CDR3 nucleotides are TGTGCCAGCAGTATACCCTCGACAGGGACCATTTATATTCAGTACTTC. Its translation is CASSIPSTGTIYIQYF.

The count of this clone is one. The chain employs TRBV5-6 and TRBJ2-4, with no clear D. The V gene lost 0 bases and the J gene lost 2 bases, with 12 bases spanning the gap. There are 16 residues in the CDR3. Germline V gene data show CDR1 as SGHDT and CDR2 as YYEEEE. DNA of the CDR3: TGTGCCAGCAGCTTGGGGTCCCTAACTACCAAAAACATTCAGTACTTC. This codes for CASSLGSLTTKNIQYF.

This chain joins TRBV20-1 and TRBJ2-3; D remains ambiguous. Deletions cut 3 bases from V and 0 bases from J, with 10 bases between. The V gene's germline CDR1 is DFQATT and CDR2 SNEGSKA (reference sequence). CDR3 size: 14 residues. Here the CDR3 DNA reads TGCAGTGCTAGTTCCCACTTTAGCACAGATACGCAGTATTTT. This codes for CSASSHFSTDTQYF.

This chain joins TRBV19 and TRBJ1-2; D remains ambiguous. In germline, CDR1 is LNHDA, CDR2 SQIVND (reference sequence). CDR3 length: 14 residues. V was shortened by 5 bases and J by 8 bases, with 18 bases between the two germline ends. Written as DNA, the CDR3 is TGTGCCAGTAGTGAGAAGCAACCCTCGCGGGGCTACACCTTC. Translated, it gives CASSEKQPSRGYTF.

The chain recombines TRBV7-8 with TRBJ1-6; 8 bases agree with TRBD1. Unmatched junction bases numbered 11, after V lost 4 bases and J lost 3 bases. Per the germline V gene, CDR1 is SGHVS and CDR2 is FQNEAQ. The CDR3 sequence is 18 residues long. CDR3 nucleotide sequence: TGTGCCAGCAGCTCTTACCAGGGGGCTCTTGACTATAATTCACCCCTCCACTTT. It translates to CASSSYQGALDYNSPLHF. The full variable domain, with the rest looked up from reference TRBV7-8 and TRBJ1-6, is GAGVSQSPRYKVAKRGQDVALRCDPISGHVSLFWYQQALGQGPEFLTYFQNEAQLDKSGLPSDRFFAERPEGSVSTLKIQRTQQEDSAVYLCASSSYQGALDYNSPLHFGNGTRLTVT.

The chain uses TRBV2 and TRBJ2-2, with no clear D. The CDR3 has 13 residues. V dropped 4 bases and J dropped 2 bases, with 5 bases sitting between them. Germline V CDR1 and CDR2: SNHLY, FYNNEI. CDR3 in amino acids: CASSVTNTGELFF. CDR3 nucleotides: TGTGCCAGCAGTGTTACTAACACCGGGGAGCTGTTTTTT. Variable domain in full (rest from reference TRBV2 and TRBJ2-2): EPEVTQTPSHQVTQMGQEVILRCVPISNHLYFYWYRQILGQKVEFLVSFYNNEISEKSEIFDDQFSVERPDGSNFTLKIRSTKLEDSAMYFCASSVTNTGELFFGEGSRLTVL.

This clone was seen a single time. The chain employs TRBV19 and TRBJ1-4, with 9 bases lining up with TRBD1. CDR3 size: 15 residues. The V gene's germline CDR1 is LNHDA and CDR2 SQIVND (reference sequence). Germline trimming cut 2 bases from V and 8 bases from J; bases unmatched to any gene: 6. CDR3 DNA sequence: TGTGCCAGTAGTATATGGGGACAGGGCAAGGAAAAACTGTTTTTT. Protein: CASSIWGQGKEKLFF.

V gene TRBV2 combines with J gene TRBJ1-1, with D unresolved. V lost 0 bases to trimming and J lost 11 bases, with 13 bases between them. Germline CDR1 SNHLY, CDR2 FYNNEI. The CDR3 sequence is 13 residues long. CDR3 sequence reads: CASSEAKVSVAFF. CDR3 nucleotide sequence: TGTGCCAGCAGTGAAGCCAAGGTTTCAGTGGCTTTCTTT.

Written as DNA, the CDR3 is TGTGCCATCAGTGATGATGGGCGAGGCAATCAGCCCCAGCATTTT. Translated, it gives CAISDDGRGNQPQHF. The V gene is TRBV10-3, the J gene TRBJ1-5; D uncertain. The V end lost 3 bases, the J end lost 2 bases, and 11 bases lay between the germline ends. The CDR3 is made up of 15 amino acids. CDR1 and CDR2 (germline): ENHRY, SYGVKD.

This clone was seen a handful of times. The DNA for the CDR3 is TGCAGCGTTCTCCCGGATGCAACTAATGAAAAACTGTTTTTT. This codes for CSVLPDATNEKLFF. V gene TRBV29-1 combines with J gene TRBJ1-4; D is undetermined. Trimming removed 5 bases from V and 0 bases from J, with 10 bases in between. The length of the CDR3 is 14 residues. CDR1 and CDR2 from the germline V gene are SQVTM and ANQGSEA.

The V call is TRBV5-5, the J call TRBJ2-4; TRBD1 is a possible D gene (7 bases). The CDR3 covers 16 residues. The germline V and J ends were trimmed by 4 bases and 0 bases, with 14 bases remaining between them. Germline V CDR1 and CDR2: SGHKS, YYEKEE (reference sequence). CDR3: CASSRGTELAKNIQYF. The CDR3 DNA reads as TGTGCCAGCAGCCGCGGGACAGAGCTAGCCAAAAACATTCAGTACTTC.

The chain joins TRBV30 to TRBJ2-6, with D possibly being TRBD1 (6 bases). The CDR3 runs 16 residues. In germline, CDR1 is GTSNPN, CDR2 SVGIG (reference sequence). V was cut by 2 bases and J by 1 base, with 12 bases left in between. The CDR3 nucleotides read TGTGCCTGGAGTTTATTGACAGGATCTGGGGCCAACGTCCTGACTTTC. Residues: CAWSLLTGSGANVLTF.

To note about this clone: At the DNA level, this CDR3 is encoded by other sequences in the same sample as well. The CDR3 region is CASSYSTGELFF. CDR3 bases: TGTGCCAGCAGTTACAGCACCGGGGAGCTGTTTTTT. This chain uses TRBV6-5 with TRBJ2-2, with D unresolved. CDR1 and CDR2 (germline): MNHEY, SVGAGI. CDR3 length: 12 residues. Trimming cost V 2 bases and J 4 bases, with 2 bases left between them.

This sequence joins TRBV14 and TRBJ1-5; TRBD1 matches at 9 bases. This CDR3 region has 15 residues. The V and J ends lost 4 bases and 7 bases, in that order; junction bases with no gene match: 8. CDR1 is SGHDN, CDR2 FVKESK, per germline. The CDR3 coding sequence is TGTGCCAGCAGCCCCGGAGGGGGGACAGGGCAGCCCCAGCATTTT. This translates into CASSPGGGTGQPQHF. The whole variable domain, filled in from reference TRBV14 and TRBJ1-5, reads EAGVTQFPSHSVIEKGQTVTLRCDPISGHDNLYWYRRVMGKEIKFLLHFVKESKQDESGMPNNRFLAERTGGTYSTLKVQPAELEDSGVYFCASSPGGGTGQPQHFGDGTRLSIL.

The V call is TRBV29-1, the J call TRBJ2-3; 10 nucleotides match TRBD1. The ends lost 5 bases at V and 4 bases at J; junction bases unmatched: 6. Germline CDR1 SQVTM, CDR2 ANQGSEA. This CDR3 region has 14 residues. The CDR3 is CSVRDRGIADTQYF. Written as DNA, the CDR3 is TGCAGCGTTCGGGACAGGGGAATCGCAGATACGCAGTATTTT.